Detailed here is one T cell receptor (beta chain). The antigen is undetermined. The junction departs from the called germline gene at one end, perhaps through a read error. The source of the sample is a study of molecular identifiers for immune sequencing clone quantification. General observations from the study: Among 850,000 to 1,000,000 naive cells, spiked Jurkat TCR RNA from a single cell was reportedly detectable.

The CDR3 runs 13 residues. Germline CDR1 SEHNR, CDR2 FQNEAQ (reference sequence). Each CDR3 protein is one row after TCRdb ran MiXCR on the PCR reads. Of about 320,000 distinct CDR3 sequences listed, about 22% are singletons. This sequence joins TRBV7-9 and TRBJ2-1, with 11 nucleotides matching TRBD1. The sample comprised naive CD8+ T cells from blood, with Jurkat cell RNA spiked in. Stated subset: FACS-sorted CD8+CD4-CCR7+CD45RA+ naive T cells. The sequence was collected from a human donor in good health. Some libraries in this study had Jurkat cell RNA spiked in. CDR3 loop: CASSSYTDRGQVF. The CDR3 DNA sequence: TGTGCCAGCAGCTCATACACGGACAGGGGGCAGGTCTTC.